This T cell receptor (beta chain) was found in a study of blood T cells in healthy people across ages. PCR was performed a second time for about 7 to 11 cycles using a sample-barcoded 5' primer and a J-beta primer mix. TCRdb independently ran MiXCR on the 5' RACE reads; one entry per CDR3 protein. The sample holds roughly 930,000 distinct CDR3 sequences, roughly 48% seen once. V was cut by 4 bases and J by 3 bases, with 14 bases left in between. CDR1 is MNHEY, CDR2 SVGAGI, per germline. The CDR3 is made up of 15 amino acids. This receptor was obtained from a man aged 25 to 40 in good health. This chain connects TRBV6-5 to TRBJ2-3, with D unresolved. Sequences were obtained from blood. CDR3 in amino acids: CASSFRALGTDTQYF. CDR3 in DNA: TGTGCCAGCAGTTTCCGGGCATTGGGAACAGATACGCAGTATTTT.